Given below is one T cell receptor (beta chain) in context. The CDR3 is 15 residues long. The V end lost 0 bases, the J end lost 3 bases, and 12 bases lay between the germline ends. Germline CDR1 and CDR2: SGHTS and YDEGEE. This sample was included in a study of T cell responses to AZD1222 COVID-19 vaccine. Using immunoSEQ multiplex PCR, the repertoire was profiled, and TCRdb retains in-frame clones only, with some absent. The table lists about 150,000 clones, approximately 89% of them singletons. The sequencing here drew on peripheral blood, taken on day 0 of AZD1222 vaccination. The chain joins TRBV5-8 to TRBJ1-1; a weak D match, TRBD1 (5 bases). This TCR came from an adult in good health. CDR3 loop: CASSLVRGADTEAFF. CDR3 nucleotides: TGTGCCAGCAGCTTGGTCCGGGGCGCGGACACTGAAGCTTTCTTT.